The present T cell receptor beta chain was sequenced within a study of T cells in localized non-small cell lung cancer. The CDR3 covers 12 residues. Germline assignment: CDR1 MNHNS and CDR2 SASEGT. Germline trimming cut 4 bases from V and 8 bases from J; bases unmatched to any gene: 2. Findings and limits, study-wide: It was uninvolved adjacent lung that showed the highest T cell clonality, exceeding tumor. Higher T cell density in the blood was associated with longer overall survival, whereas higher adjacent-lung clonality associated with shorter survival. The study detected a median roughly 61 of the top 100 tumor clones in adjacent lung. Without multi-region sequencing, intratumor heterogeneity could not be excluded.

Method: immunoSEQ multiplex PCR; TCRdb's copy keeps in-frame clones and lacks some. The data show tens of thousands of clones, roughly 80% seen once. On this clone: What it binds is unknown.

The sequence derives from a man aged 35 to 69 with stage III squamous cell lung carcinoma. V and J are TRBV6-1 and TRBJ2-1, with 7 bases identical to TRBD2. Sequenced here: peripheral blood, sampled before any cancer treatment. The CDR3 bases are TGTGCCAGCAGTGTACGGGGGGATGAGCAGTTCTTC. Its protein is CASSVRGDEQFF.